Listed below are T cell receptor beta chains from one sample, sequenced in a study of identical twins. TCRdb reprocessed the 5' RACE reads with MiXCR, giving one entry per CDR3 protein. This table holds fewer than 900,000 distinct CDR3 sequences, roughly 18% found once. These data were also filed under a second study, of T cells expressing NK-cell markers.

The sequenced material came from PBMCs. All receptors come from a young woman in good health. The CDR3 runs from the conserved cysteine through the conserved F or W. Fields, in order: J gene, D gene, clone size, V gene, CDR3 DNA, CDR3 protein. A D gene is named only where the DNA matches it firmly. Clone size, where shown, is once, few, many, or a class for clones that have expanded.

j_call: TRBJ2-7
d_call: NA
clone_size: many
v_call: TRBV5-1
cdr3_nt: TGCGCCAGCAGCTACGACGGGACGAGATCCGAGCAGTACTTC
cdr3_aa: CASSYDGTRSEQYF

j_call: TRBJ2-1
d_call: TRBD2
clone_size: NA
v_call: TRBV3-1
cdr3_nt: TGTGCCAGCAGCCAAAGGACTAGCTTCAATGAGCAGTTCTTC
cdr3_aa: CASSQRTSFNEQFF

j_call: TRBJ2-1
d_call: TRBD2
clone_size: few
v_call: TRBV5-6
cdr3_nt: TGTGCCAGCAGCTTGGGGCTAGCGGGACAGAATGAGCAGTTCTTC
cdr3_aa: CASSLGLAGQNEQFF

j_call: TRBJ1-1
d_call: NA
clone_size: few
v_call: TRBV12-3/TRBV12-4
cdr3_nt: TGTGCCAGCGTTTCGATAGCGAACACTGAAGCTTTCTTT
cdr3_aa: CASVSIANTEAFF

j_call: TRBJ2-7
d_call: NA
clone_size: few
v_call: TRBV12-3/TRBV12-4
cdr3_nt: TGTGCCAGCAGTTTGGGTAAGGGGAGCGAGCAGTACTTC
cdr3_aa: CASSLGKGSEQYF

j_call: TRBJ2-4
d_call: NA
clone_size: few
v_call: TRBV10-3
cdr3_nt: TGTGCCATCAGTGAGACTTCCCGAGCCAAAAACATTCAGTACTTC
cdr3_aa: CAISETSRAKNIQYF

j_call: TRBJ2-1
d_call: TRBD2
clone_size: NA
v_call: TRBV6-2/TRBV6-3
cdr3_nt: TGTGCCAGCAGCCTTAGCGGGAGGGCCTACAATGAGCAGTTCTTC
cdr3_aa: CASSLSGRAYNEQFF

j_call: TRBJ1-2
d_call: NA
clone_size: few
v_call: TRBV10-3
cdr3_nt: TGTGCCATCAGTGACCATGCGGGGGCTTCCTATGGCTACACCTTC
cdr3_aa: CAISDHAGASYGYTF

j_call: TRBJ1-1
d_call: NA
clone_size: NA
v_call: TRBV20-1
cdr3_nt: TGCAGTGCTAGCGCACAATCGGATTATCTTTTCTTT
cdr3_aa: CSASAQSDYLFF

j_call: TRBJ1-1
d_call: NA
clone_size: NA
v_call: TRBV7-2
cdr3_nt: TGTGCCAGCAGCTTAGGCAGCAAAACGACTGAAGCTTTCTTT
cdr3_aa: CASSLGSKTTEAFF

j_call: TRBJ2-2
d_call: NA
clone_size: once
v_call: TRBV3-1
cdr3_nt: TGTGCCAGCAGCCAAGGGAGGGCCCCCACCGGGGAGCTGTTTTTT
cdr3_aa: CASSQGRAPTGELFF

j_call: TRBJ1-1
d_call: NA
clone_size: NA
v_call: TRBV5-6
cdr3_nt: TGTGCCAGCACCCGGACAGACTTCGGGGCTGAAGCTTTCTTT
cdr3_aa: CASTRTDFGAEAFF

j_call: TRBJ2-5
d_call: TRBD1
clone_size: once
v_call: TRBV7-9
cdr3_nt: TGTGCCAGCAGCCCAAGGGACAGCTACCAAGAGACCCAGTACTTC
cdr3_aa: CASSPRDSYQETQYF

j_call: TRBJ2-3
d_call: NA
clone_size: many
v_call: TRBV12-3/TRBV12-4
cdr3_nt: TGTGCCAGCAGTTGGAGCACAGATACGCAGTATTTT
cdr3_aa: CASSWSTDTQYF

j_call: TRBJ2-7
d_call: NA
clone_size: NA
v_call: TRBV6-1
cdr3_nt: TGTGCCAGCACCCAGGGCGGCGAGCAGTACTTC
cdr3_aa: CASTQGGEQYF

j_call: TRBJ2-7
d_call: NA
clone_size: NA
v_call: TRBV11-2
cdr3_nt: TGTGCCAGCAGCTTGTACAGGGATATGGACGAGCAGTACTTC
cdr3_aa: CASSLYRDMDEQYF

j_call: TRBJ2-5
d_call: NA
clone_size: few
v_call: TRBV12-3/TRBV12-4
cdr3_nt: TGTGCCAGCAGTAAGACAGGTGGGGAGACCCAGTACTTC
cdr3_aa: CASSKTGGETQYF

j_call: TRBJ2-1
d_call: NA
clone_size: NA
v_call: TRBV12-5
cdr3_nt: TGTGCTAGTGGTTTAATGGGGTCACTGGGCAATGAGCAGTTCTTC
cdr3_aa: CASGLMGSLGNEQFF

j_call: TRBJ2-3
d_call: NA
clone_size: few
v_call: TRBV20-1
cdr3_nt: TGCAGTGCTGATCTAGCAGCAGATACGCAGTATTTT
cdr3_aa: CSADLAADTQYF

j_call: TRBJ2-1
d_call: NA
clone_size: many
v_call: TRBV12-3/TRBV12-4
cdr3_nt: TGTGCCAGCAGTCCGACTAACGAGAGGGAGCAGTTCTTC
cdr3_aa: CASSPTNEREQFF

j_call: TRBJ1-1
d_call: TRBD1
clone_size: few
v_call: TRBV29-1
cdr3_nt: TGCAGCGTTCTCGAGATGATCACAGGGGGCTTGACTGAAGCTTTCTTT
cdr3_aa: CSVLEMITGGLTEAFF

j_call: TRBJ2-1
d_call: NA
clone_size: many
v_call: TRBV7-2
cdr3_nt: TGTGCCAGCAGCCCAGGGACCAAGAGCTCCTACAATGAGCAGTTCTTC
cdr3_aa: CASSPGTKSSYNEQFF

j_call: TRBJ2-7
d_call: TRBD1
clone_size: NA
v_call: TRBV5-1
cdr3_nt: TGCGCCAGCAGCTTGAGGGCAGGGGGCTCTCACGAGCAGTACTTC
cdr3_aa: CASSLRAGGSHEQYF

j_call: TRBJ2-5
d_call: NA
clone_size: few
v_call: TRBV29-1
cdr3_nt: TGCAGCGTTGACTCGGGTTTGGAGACCCAGTACTTC
cdr3_aa: CSVDSGLETQYF

j_call: TRBJ2-7
d_call: NA
clone_size: many
v_call: TRBV12-3/TRBV12-4
cdr3_nt: TGTGCCAGCAGTTTAGATCGGGACGGTCCCTACGAGCAGTACTTC
cdr3_aa: CASSLDRDGPYEQYF

j_call: TRBJ1-2
d_call: NA
clone_size: NA
v_call: TRBV6-1
cdr3_nt: TGTGCCAGCAGTCCTGGGCCCGGGCGGGACTATGGCTACACCTTC
cdr3_aa: CASSPGPGRDYGYTF

j_call: TRBJ2-1
d_call: TRBD2
clone_size: NA
v_call: TRBV5-1
cdr3_nt: TGCGCCAGCAGCTTTTCGACTAGCGGGGGGGCAAATGAGCAGTTCTTC
cdr3_aa: CASSFSTSGGANEQFF

j_call: TRBJ2-1
d_call: NA
clone_size: NA
v_call: TRBV7-2
cdr3_nt: TGTGCCAGCAGCTTAGGTCGGCGGAGTGGGCTCCTCTTC
cdr3_aa: CASSLGRRSGLLF

j_call: TRBJ2-5
d_call: TRBD2
clone_size: few
v_call: TRBV12-3/TRBV12-4
cdr3_nt: TGTGCCAGCAGTTTGGGGCTAGCGGGAGGGCCCGAGTCGAGAGAGACCCAGTACTTC
cdr3_aa: CASSLGLAGGPESRETQYF

j_call: TRBJ2-7
d_call: TRBD2
clone_size: NA
v_call: TRBV7-6
cdr3_nt: TGTGCCAGCAGCTTATCAGCGGGGGACCGCGAGCAGTACTTC
cdr3_aa: CASSLSAGDREQYF

j_call: TRBJ1-4
d_call: TRBD1
clone_size: NA
v_call: TRBV12-3/TRBV12-4
cdr3_nt: TGTGCCAGCAGGATTACAGGGGCAGGCCTGTTTTTT
cdr3_aa: CASRITGAGLFF

j_call: TRBJ2-3
d_call: TRBD2
clone_size: NA
v_call: TRBV7-1
cdr3_nt: TGTGCCAGCAGCTCCCCCACAGGATCTAGCGGGACCGGTTACGGGGAGACTAGCACAGATACGCAGTATTTT
cdr3_aa: CASSSPTGSSGTGYGETSTDTQYF

j_call: TRBJ2-3
d_call: TRBD2
clone_size: NA
v_call: TRBV6-1
cdr3_nt: TGTGCCAGCAGCAGCGGGAGAAGGATAACAGATACGCAGTATTTT
cdr3_aa: CASSSGRRITDTQYF

j_call: TRBJ2-5
d_call: NA
clone_size: NA
v_call: TRBV7-3
cdr3_nt: TGTGCCAGCAGCCTCGGCGGAGGGTTGGCTGAGACCCAGTACTTC
cdr3_aa: CASSLGGGLAETQYF

j_call: TRBJ2-7
d_call: NA
clone_size: few
v_call: TRBV20-1
cdr3_nt: TGCAGTGCTCGCCCCCCTATTCGAGATTTTACCTACGAGCAGTACTTC
cdr3_aa: CSARPPIRDFTYEQYF

j_call: TRBJ1-1
d_call: NA
clone_size: few
v_call: TRBV10-3
cdr3_nt: TGTGCCATCAGTGAGTCGACCGTCTCCACTGAAGCTTTCTTT
cdr3_aa: CAISESTVSTEAFF

j_call: TRBJ2-6
d_call: NA
clone_size: NA
v_call: TRBV5-1
cdr3_nt: TGCGCCAGCACCGCAGTAAACTCTGGGGCCAACGTCCTGACTTTC
cdr3_aa: CASTAVNSGANVLTF

j_call: TRBJ2-2
d_call: NA
clone_size: NA
v_call: TRBV10-3
cdr3_nt: TGTGCCATCAGTGAGTCGATGACGGAAATAGATGCTGCGAACACCGGGGAGCTGTTTTTT
cdr3_aa: CAISESMTEIDAANTGELFF

j_call: TRBJ1-1
d_call: NA
clone_size: NA
v_call: TRBV29-1
cdr3_nt: TGCAGCGTTGCAGGGTTCACTGAAGCTTTCTTT
cdr3_aa: CSVAGFTEAFF

j_call: TRBJ2-7
d_call: NA
clone_size: NA
v_call: TRBV10-3
cdr3_nt: TGTGCCATCAGTGCCCTGAACGAGCAGTACTTC
cdr3_aa: CAISALNEQYF

j_call: TRBJ2-7
d_call: TRBD1
clone_size: few
v_call: TRBV20-1
cdr3_nt: TGCAGTGCACGAGAGGACAGGGACTTCGAGCAGTACTTC
cdr3_aa: CSAREDRDFEQYF

j_call: TRBJ2-1
d_call: TRBD2
clone_size: few
v_call: TRBV5-1
cdr3_nt: TGCGCCAGCAGCGTAACCCTCGGGACTAGCACGAATGAGCAGTTCTTC
cdr3_aa: CASSVTLGTSTNEQFF

j_call: TRBJ2-3
d_call: NA
clone_size: few
v_call: TRBV29-1
cdr3_nt: TGCAGCTCTCGCCGCCGGACAGGCACAGATACGCAGTATTTT
cdr3_aa: CSSRRRTGTDTQYF

j_call: TRBJ2-5
d_call: NA
clone_size: few
v_call: TRBV20-1
cdr3_nt: TGCAGTGCCCGAAAGGCTGACAAAGGACAAGAGACCCAGTACTTC
cdr3_aa: CSARKADKGQETQYF

j_call: TRBJ2-5
d_call: NA
clone_size: NA
v_call: TRBV25-1
cdr3_nt: TGTGCCAGCACCGCGGGTCTCCTGGGGGAGACCCAGTACTTC
cdr3_aa: CASTAGLLGETQYF

j_call: TRBJ2-2
d_call: NA
clone_size: NA
v_call: TRBV6-1
cdr3_nt: TGTGCCAGCAGTACAGGTCCCCAACCCACCGGGGAGCTGTTTTTT
cdr3_aa: CASSTGPQPTGELFF

j_call: TRBJ1-3
d_call: TRBD1
clone_size: NA
v_call: TRBV20-1
cdr3_nt: TGCAGTGCTAGAGGGCCAGGGACAGGGGGTTCTGGAAACACCATATATTTT
cdr3_aa: CSARGPGTGGSGNTIYF

j_call: TRBJ2-3
d_call: NA
clone_size: NA
v_call: TRBV29-1
cdr3_nt: TGCAGCGTTGAAGGTACTAGCACAGATACGCAGTATTTT
cdr3_aa: CSVEGTSTDTQYF

j_call: TRBJ2-7
d_call: NA
clone_size: NA
v_call: TRBV7-9
cdr3_nt: TGTGCCAGCAGCCCCCCCATCGGGGGACACGAATCCTACGAGCAGTACTTC
cdr3_aa: CASSPPIGGHESYEQYF

j_call: TRBJ1-2
d_call: NA
clone_size: NA
v_call: TRBV9
cdr3_nt: TGTGCCAGCAGCGATTTACAGGGTGGCTACACCTTC
cdr3_aa: CASSDLQGGYTF

j_call: TRBJ2-7
d_call: TRBD2
clone_size: NA
v_call: TRBV5-1
cdr3_nt: TGCGCCAGCACCGGGGGGTCTCGTCCCTCCTACGAGCAGTACTTC
cdr3_aa: CASTGGSRPSYEQYF

j_call: TRBJ2-1
d_call: TRBD2
clone_size: few
v_call: TRBV20-1
cdr3_nt: TGCAGTGCTAGAGCTGGCCTAGCGGGGAACAATGAGCAGTTCTTC
cdr3_aa: CSARAGLAGNNEQFF

j_call: TRBJ2-2
d_call: TRBD2
clone_size: few
v_call: TRBV6-2/TRBV6-3
cdr3_nt: TGTGCCAGCAGTTACTTACTAGCGGGTTCCACCGGGGAGCTGTTTTTT
cdr3_aa: CASSYLLAGSTGELFF